The 20 T cell receptor beta chains presented below share a single source sample, sequenced in a study of regulatory T cells in long-lasting Graves disease. Specified time point: newly diagnosed GD, antithyroid drugs for less than 3 months. Scientists built the TCR library using RNA that was extracted from PBMCs. Arm-PCR of CDR3 regions and iRepertoire HTBI primers were used to build TCR beta libraries. TCRdb reanalysed the multiplex PCR reads using MiXCR and keeps one entry per CDR3 protein. The sample has fewer than 650,000 distinct CDR3 sequences, more than 15% seen once; the top ten hold 12%. This sample also belongs to another study, concerning T cells in Graves' hyperthyroidism and ophthalmopathy.

This material consisted of peripheral blood mononuclear cells (PBMCs), taken at new diagnosis, from a patient treated with antithyroid drugs. Receptors were obtained from a man aged 18 to 30 with Graves disease.

This clonotype was counted between two and nine times. J is TRBJ1-4 and V is TRBV29-1; no clear D. From germline, CDR1 is SQVTM and CDR2 ANQGSEA. The CDR3 contains 13 residues. Trimming removed 3 bases at V and 3 bases at J, with 8 bases between. The CDR3 nucleotides are TGCAGCGTTGATCGGGGATCTAATGAAAAACTGTTTTTT. This gives the protein CSVDRGSNEKLFF.

This clonotype turned up a few times. The chain combines TRBV9 with TRBJ2-7; 8 positions agree with TRBD2. CDR1 SGDLS and CDR2 YYNGEE come from the germline V gene. CDR3 length equals 15 residues. Trimming took 0 bases from V and 3 from J; bases not matched to a gene: 5. The CDR3 DNA reads TGTGCCAGCAGCGTAGGCCCCACTAGCGGCTACGAGCAGTACTTC. Its translation is CASSVGPTSGYEQYF. The full variable domain, with the rest looked up from reference TRBV9 and TRBJ2-7, is DSGVTQTPKHLITATGQRVTLRCSPRSGDLSVYWYQQSLDQGLQFLIQYYNGEERAKGNILERFSAQQFPDLHSELNLSSLELGDSALYFCASSVGPTSGYEQYFGPGTRLTVT.

This clonotype showed up many times. The rearrangement uses TRBV28 and TRBJ2-1; the match to TRBD2 covers 14 bases. Germline CDR1 and CDR2: MDHEN and SYDVKM. The CDR3 runs to 15 residues. J was trimmed by 8 bases and V by 6 bases; bases with no gene match: 6. The CDR3 protein is CASRGTSGRFDEQFF. The DNA of the CDR3 is TGTGCCAGCAGGGGGACTAGCGGGAGATTCGATGAGCAGTTCTTC.

The sample holds many counts of this clonotype. This chain connects TRBV11-2 to TRBJ1-2, with D possibly TRBD1 on 6 matching bases. Germline-derived CDR1 and CDR2 are SGHAT and FQNNGV. The CDR3 spans 15 residues. Trimming removed 0 bases at V and 7 bases at J, with 15 bases between. The chain's CDR3 is CASSLEPGGRAGYTF. CDR3 nucleotides: TGTGCCAGCAGCTTAGAGCCGGGGGGCCGGGCTGGCTACACCTTC.

The rearrangement uses TRBV25-1 and TRBJ1-1; D remains unclear. The CDR3 consists of 14 residues. Deletions cut 5 bases from V and 11 bases from J, with 21 bases between. CDR1 and CDR2 (germline): MGHDK, SYGVNS. CDR3 DNA sequence: TGTGCCAGCAGTACCCATAGGACTCCGTGGGAGGCTTTCTTT. Translated, it gives CASSTHRTPWEAFF.

Many counts were recorded for this clonotype. V is TRBV28 and J is TRBJ2-4; D call uncertain. CDR1 is MDHEN and CDR2 is SYDVKM in the germline V gene. The CDR3 covers 14 residues. The V and J ends lost 2 bases and 9 bases respectively, with 14 bases between them. DNA for the CDR3: TGTGCCAGCAGTTTAACAAGTGTTACGGGCATTCAGTACTTC. Its protein is CASSLTSVTGIQYF. The entire variable domain, with the rest obtained from reference TRBV28 and TRBJ2-4, is as follows: DVKVTQSSRYLVKRTGEKVFLECVQDMDHENMFWYRQDPGLGLRLIYFSYDVKMKEKGDIPEGYSVSREKKERFSLILESASTNQTSMYLCASSLTSVTGIQYFGAGTRLSVL.

The CDR3 sequence is CSASRNPGRINTGAFF. As DNA, the CDR3 is TGCAGTGCTAGCCGCAATCCGGGACGGATTAACACCGGAGCTTTCTTT. This chain connects TRBV20-1 to TRBJ1-1, with D maybe TRBD1 (5 bases). Trimming took 3 bases from V and 10 from J, leaving 27 bases between them. This CDR3 region has 16 residues. Germline CDR1 is DFQATT and CDR2 is SNEGSKA (reference sequence).

This clonotype showed up just a few times. This rearrangement joins TRBV5-1 to TRBJ2-3, with a weak D call TRBD1 (5 bases). With 5 bases removed from V and 4 bases from J, the gap between germline ends came to 20 bases. Germline CDR1 is SGHRS and CDR2 is YFSETQ. This CDR3 comprises 16 residues. The CDR3 nucleotides are TGCGCCAGCAGTCGTTATGAAAGATTGGGGCCAGATACGCAGTATTTT. Its protein is CASSRYERLGPDTQYF.

This sequence joins TRBV3-1 and TRBJ2-1, with TRBD2 matching over 12 bases. With V trimmed by 8 bases and J by 5 bases, 10 bases remained unmatched. The CDR3 is made up of 16 amino acids. The germline gives CDR1 LGHDT, CDR2 YNNKEL (reference sequence). In DNA form, the CDR3 reads TGTGCCAGCGCTCCAGGGGGACTAGCGGGCGACAATGAGCAGTTCTTC. Translated: CASAPGGLAGDNEQFF.

This clonotype was observed many times. This rearrangement joins TRBV12-3 or TRBV12-4 to TRBJ1-5; a weak D match, TRBD1 (6 bases). Trimming took 5 bases from V and 3 from J, leaving 14 bases between them. CDR3 size: 15 residues. CDR3 region: CASSERGGTNQPQHF. CDR3 coding DNA: TGTGCCAGCAGTGAGCGAGGGGGAACCAATCAGCCCCAGCATTTT.

The genes are TRBV19 and TRBJ2-5, with D possibly being TRBD1 (5 bases). From germline, CDR1 is LNHDA and CDR2 SQIVND (reference sequence). The CDR3 has 15 amino acids. Trimming removed 2 bases at V and 5 bases at J, with 15 bases between. CDR3 protein: CASSILAGARETQYF. The DNA for the CDR3 is TGTGCCAGTAGTATACTTGCTGGGGCCCGGGAGACCCAGTACTTC.

The rearrangement uses TRBV7-9 and TRBJ1-2, with 7 bases fitting TRBD1. CDR3 length: 15 residues. Unmatched junction bases numbered 9, after V lost 5 bases and J lost 3 bases. Germline CDR1 and CDR2: SEHNR and FQNEAQ (reference sequence). The CDR3 nucleotides are TGTGCCAGCAGCCCCCCGGGACAGAGAGACTATGGCTACACCTTC. Its protein product is CASSPPGQRDYGYTF.

The table lists this clonotype with many counts. The V gene is TRBV6-1, the J gene TRBJ2-7, with a tentative D call TRBD1 (5 bases). The CDR3 is 16 residues long. V lost 6 bases and J 4 bases, leaving 22 bases between the germline ends. Germline lookup yields CDR1 MNHNS and CDR2 SASEGT. The CDR3 loop reads CASRFPTDSLLYEQYF. CDR3 DNA: TGTGCCAGCAGATTCCCTACAGACAGTTTACTTTACGAGCAGTACTTC.

The CDR3: CASKLGTQAYEQYF. In DNA, the CDR3 is TGTGCCAGCAAGTTGGGGACGCAGGCCTACGAGCAGTACTTC. The chain links TRBV12-3 or TRBV12-4 to TRBJ2-7, with D perhaps given as TRBD1 or TRBD2 (5 bases each). V shed 7 bases and J shed 2 bases, with 15 bases lying between them. The CDR3 contains 14 residues.

The genes are TRBV30 and TRBJ2-2; D gene unclear. CDR3 length: 14 amino acids. The V gene lost 5 bases and the J gene lost 1 base, with 11 bases spanning the gap. Germline V gene data show CDR1 as GTSNPN and CDR2 as SVGIG (reference sequence). The DNA of the CDR3 is TGTGCCTGGGCTACCGTGGTGAACACCGGGGAGCTGTTTTTT. It codes for CAWATVVNTGELFF.

The rearrangement links TRBV7-4 to TRBJ2-2; the match to TRBD2 covers 7 bases. The CDR3 loop spans 16 amino acids. V gave up 3 bases and J gave up 3 bases; unmatched junction bases: 7. Germline CDR1 and CDR2: SGHVT and SQSDAQ. The CDR3 nucleotides read TGTGCCAGCAGCTTGGCGGGGGTTTGGGACACCGGGGAGCTGTTTTTT. Its protein product is CASSLAGVWDTGELFF.

This clonotype was picked up many times. V gene TRBV20-1 combines with J gene TRBJ1-2; D uncertain. The CDR3 is 14 residues long. Germline V lookup: CDR1 DFQATT, CDR2 SNEGSKA (reference sequence). V was clipped by 0 bases and J by 4 bases, with 12 bases between them. Written as DNA, the CDR3 is TGCAGTGCTAGAGATCTAACCTCTGCCTATGGCTACACCTTC. It codes for CSARDLTSAYGYTF.

The chain carries TRBV20-1 and TRBJ2-1, with D possibly matching TRBD2 (5 bases). Per the germline V gene, CDR1 is DFQATT and CDR2 is SNEGSKA (reference sequence). V gave up 5 bases and J gave up 6 bases, with 17 bases separating them. The CDR3 extends over 14 amino acids. CDR3 loop: CSAPQWERSNEQFF. The CDR3 DNA follows: TGCAGTGCTCCACAATGGGAGAGGTCCAATGAGCAGTTCTTC.

A remark on this clonotype: A clone one base away is much larger, so this may be a read error. This chain connects TRBV7-2 to TRBJ2-4; TRBD1 matches at 9 bases. The V segment lost 3 bases and the J segment 13 bases; nucleotides outside the gene matches: 13. Germline lookup yields CDR1 SGHTA and CDR2 FQGNSA. CDR3 size: 15 residues. The CDR3 protein is CASSFGTGQPNEQYF. The CDR3 DNA sequence: TGTGCCAGCAGCTTTGGGACAGGGCAGCCGAATGAGCAGTACTTC.

This clonotype was seen ten or more times. The V call is TRBV2, the J call TRBJ2-7, with 7 bases lining up with TRBD2. The length of the CDR3 is 16 residues. The germline V gene encodes CDR1 SNHLY and CDR2 FYNNEI. J gave up 3 bases and V 1 base, and 9 bases lay outside the gene matches. The CDR3 region has the DNA TGTGCCAGCAGTGAAGGGGGGAGCGGGGATCTCTACGAGCAGTACTTC. This encodes CASSEGGSGDLYEQYF. The full variable domain, rest sourced from reference TRBV2 and TRBJ2-7, is EPEVTQTPSHQVTQMGQEVILRCVPISNHLYFYWYRQILGQKVEFLVSFYNNEISEKSEIFDDQFSVERPDGSNFTLKIRSTKLEDSAMYFCASSEGGSGDLYEQYFGPGTRLTVT.